The clone carrying this T cell receptor (beta chain) ranks as large. Some clones are missing from TCRdb's copy, which holds only in-frame ones; the method was immunoSEQ multiplex PCR. The sample holds around 5,000 clones, over 70% seen once. V dropped 1 base and J dropped 4 bases, with 5 bases sitting between them. In germline, CDR1 is SGHNT, CDR2 YENEEA. The CDR3 spans 12 residues. The record originates from a study of hypomethylating agent response in myelodysplastic syndrome. The sample in question was bone marrow, obtained before or after starting hypomethylating agent treatment for myelodysplastic syndrome (not recorded which). The V gene is TRBV11-3, the J gene TRBJ2-7; D is uncertain. The receptor was derived from a human donor with myelodysplastic syndrome. CDR3 region: CASSLGSYEQYF. The CDR3 bases are TGTGCCAGCAGCTTAGGCTCGTACGAGCAGTACTTC. Looking up the rest from reference TRBV11-3 and TRBJ2-7 gives the full variable domain: EAGVVQSPRYKIIEKKQPVAFWCNPISGHNTLYWYLQNLGQGPELLIRYENEEAVDDSQLPKDRFSAERLKGVDSTLKIQPAELGDSAVYLCASSLGSYEQYFGPGTRLTVT.